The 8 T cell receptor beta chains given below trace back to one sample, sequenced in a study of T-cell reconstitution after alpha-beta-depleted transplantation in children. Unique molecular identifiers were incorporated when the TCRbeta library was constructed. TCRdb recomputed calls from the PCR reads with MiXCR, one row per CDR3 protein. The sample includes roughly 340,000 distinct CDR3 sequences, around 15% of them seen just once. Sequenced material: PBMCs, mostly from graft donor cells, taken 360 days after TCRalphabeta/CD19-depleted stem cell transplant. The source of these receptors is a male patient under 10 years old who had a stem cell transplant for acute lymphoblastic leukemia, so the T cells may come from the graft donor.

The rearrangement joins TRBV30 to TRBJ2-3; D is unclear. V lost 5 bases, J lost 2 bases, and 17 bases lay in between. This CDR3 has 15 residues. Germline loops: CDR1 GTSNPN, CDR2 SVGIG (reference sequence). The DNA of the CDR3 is TGTGCCTGGTCGTTCTCGCGAACCATCACAGATACGCAGTATTTT. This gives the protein CAWSFSRTITDTQYF.

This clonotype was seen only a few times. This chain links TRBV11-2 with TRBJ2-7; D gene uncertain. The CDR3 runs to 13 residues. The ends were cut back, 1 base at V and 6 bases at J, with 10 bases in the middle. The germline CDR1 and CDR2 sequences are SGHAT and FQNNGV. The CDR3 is CASSLGSWGEQYF. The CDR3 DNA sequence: TGTGCCAGCAGCTTAGGGAGTTGGGGCGAGCAGTACTTC.

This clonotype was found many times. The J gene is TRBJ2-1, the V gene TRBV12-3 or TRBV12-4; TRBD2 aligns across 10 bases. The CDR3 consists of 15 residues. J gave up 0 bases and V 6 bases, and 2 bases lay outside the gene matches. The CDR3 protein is CASRTSGVSYNEQFF. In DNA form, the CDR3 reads TGTGCCAGCAGAACTAGCGGGGTCTCCTACAATGAGCAGTTCTTC.

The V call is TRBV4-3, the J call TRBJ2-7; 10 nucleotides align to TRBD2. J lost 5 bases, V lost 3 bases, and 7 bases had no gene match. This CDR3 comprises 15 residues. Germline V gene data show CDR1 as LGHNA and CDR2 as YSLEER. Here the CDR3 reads CASSHLLAGVNEQYF. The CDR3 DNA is TGCGCCAGCAGCCACCTTCTAGCGGGAGTTAACGAGCAGTACTTC.

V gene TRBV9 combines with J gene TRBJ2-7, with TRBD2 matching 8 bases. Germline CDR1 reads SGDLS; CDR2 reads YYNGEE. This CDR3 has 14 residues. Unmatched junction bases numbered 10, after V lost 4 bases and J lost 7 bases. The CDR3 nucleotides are TGTGCCAGCAGCCGTAGCGGGACGTCAGGAGAGCAGTACTTC. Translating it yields CASSRSGTSGEQYF.

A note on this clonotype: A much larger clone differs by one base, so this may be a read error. This CDR3 is CASSISGNTIYF. The CDR3 region has the DNA TGTGCCAGCAGTATCTCTGGAAACACCATATATTTT. The rearrangement joins TRBV6-2 or TRBV6-3 to TRBJ1-3; no clear D gene. V was shortened by 5 bases and J by 0 bases, with 2 bases between the two germline ends. Per the germline V gene, CDR1 is MNHEY and CDR2 is SVGEGT. This CDR3 contains 12 residues.

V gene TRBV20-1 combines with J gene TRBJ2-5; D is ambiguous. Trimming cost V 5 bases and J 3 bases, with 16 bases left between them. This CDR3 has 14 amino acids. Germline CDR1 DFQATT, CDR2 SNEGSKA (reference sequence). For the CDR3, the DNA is TGCAGTGCTGGAACGAGCCGGAGAAAAGAGACCCAGTACTTC. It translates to CSAGTSRRKETQYF.

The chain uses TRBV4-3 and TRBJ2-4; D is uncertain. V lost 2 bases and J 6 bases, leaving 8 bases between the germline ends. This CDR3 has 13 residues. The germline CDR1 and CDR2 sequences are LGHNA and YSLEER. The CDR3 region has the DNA TGCGCCAGCAGCCAACGAGAGGCAAACATTCAGTACTTC. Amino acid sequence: CASSQREANIQYF.